This paragraph covers one T cell receptor (beta chain) sequence. There is no known antigen for this receptor. The cohort comprised some 700 healthy bone marrow donors. Cohort members were all nominally healthy when sampled, although unrecorded immune exposures were likely present. The donor was CMV seronegative and belonged to the group of approximately 320 seronegative cohort members. A peripheral blood sample was collected from each donor, and TCR beta sequencing was performed on peripheral blood mononuclear cells. Genomic DNA extraction from the blood cell samples was performed with the Qiagen DNeasy Blood Extraction Kit. The CDR1 and CDR2 encoded by the germline V gene are SGHNT and YENEEA. V ends up 5 bases short and J 9 bases short, with an unmatched junction base count of 6. Including the terminal cysteine and phenylalanine, the CDR3 comprises 14 residues. Of all the DNA, just the CDR3 is kept, 42 bases in frame from base 1.

These data belong to a study of cytomegalovirus exposure and HLA in healthy donors (dated 2017 in TCRdb). The study in broad terms: An earlier analysis of some 500 of the donors reported about 250 Gb of sequence data and some 120 million unique TCR beta sequences from approximately 180 million T cells. An early release covering some 640 HLA-typed donors comprised about 300 gigabases of sequencing data and some 79 million unique TCR sequences. Of the roughly 400 genotyped donors, approximately 82% fell in the genetic ancestry cluster associated with self-reported Caucasian donors. The aim of the study was to test whether cataloging public T cell receptors could identify signatures of past pathogen exposure. Using immunosequencing, the study profiled T cell repertoires from 666 subjects and related those repertoires to cytomegalovirus serostatus. A separate validation cohort of 100 to 150 different subjects was used in addition to the approximately 640-subject first cohort. To predict cytomegalovirus infection status, the study brought together high-throughput TCR immunosequencing, statistical association of individual TCRs with disease status, and machine learning. In a later analysis, previously published TCR beta repertoires from 670 or so donors were re-analyzed and high-resolution HLA genotyping was added so that TCR occurrence patterns could be studied. The later analysis used no new phenotypic data to find candidate immune exposures, relying instead on TCR beta sequences and their occurrence across donors. An earlier analysis of 450 to 750 of the donors used high-throughput TCR beta sequencing to judge whether each TCR beta V gene segment behaved as functional or pseudogenic. Donor age, sex, ethnicity and CMV serostatus were collected together with the repertoire data. Genome-wide SNP genotypes for about 55% of the roughly 670 donors were used in a later genetic analysis, which treated that subset as a discovery cohort. All discovery cohort repertoires had been generated using a single sequencing platform. Both class I and class II loci were covered by HLA typing, at four-digit resolution. Typing coverage differed by locus: A, B, C, DRB1 and DQB1 were typed in roughly 620-640 donors, DQA1 in 500 to 550, DPA1 in nearly 610, and DPB1 in roughly 450. Because of strong linkage in the cohort, roughly 5 DR-DQ haplotypes were treated as single units for association and clustering. Among some 400 genotyped donors of the cohort, an average of approximately 250,000 unique TCR beta nucleotide sequences were sequenced per donor, roughly 20% of them non-productive. Results the study describes overall, beyond this receptor: The study listed 150 to 200 TCR beta chains as associated with cytomegalovirus. Specific HLA alleles were associated with around 18,000 TCR beta sequences at a false discovery rate of 0.05 in a later analysis. A group of highly shared sequence variants was considered likely to be a technical artifact of the sequencing pipeline. Several of the top co-occurrence clusters appeared to be linked to parvovirus B19, influenza, CMV and Epstein-Barr virus, according to a later analysis. Cytomegalovirus status was reported to be diagnosed by the classifier with high specificity and sensitivity in both the original and validation cohorts. The authors suggested that the approach could potentially be generalized to other disease states and immunological phenotypes. Correlated functional status among segregating V segments might be attributable to linkage disequilibrium, but an unknown experimental factor could not be ruled out. Immune exposure information for the cohort was limited to CMV serostatus. In a later analysis, HLA-associated TCR beta chains were found to be more clonally expanded and to have lower generation probabilities than equally common non-associated chains. Because HLA typing was missing for some donors at each locus, association tests included only the typed subset. The earlier analysis of some 540 of the donors excluded some 16 rarely observed V segments, including chromosome 9 orphons, because counts were too low. Strong co-occurrence of HLA alleles, especially DR and DQ, made assigning TCR associations to individual alleles difficult. Compared with the approximately 720-donor mean, donors in an Asian-associated ancestry cluster had fewer N-insertions in productive TCRs, according to a later genetic analysis. Only TCR beta chains were sequenced in this cohort, and the absence of alpha or paired-chain data limited detectable features. The 87-base-pair reads could not distinguish some IMGT-functional V segments, including TRBV6-2 and TRBV6-3, so those segments were excluded. While some public TCRs were present in many individuals, most TCR sequences turned up only very rarely across donors. A further reported finding was that TCR beta sequences accurately predicted the HLA-A and HLA-B alleles for most subjects in the first cohort. Presence/absence analyses assumed roughly uniform sequencing depth across donors, an assumption that may not hold. V-gene and J-gene trimming of TCR beta chains was associated with a missense DCLRE1C variant in a later genetic analysis, and the association was replicated in an independent cohort. In an earlier analysis of 450 to 750 of the donors, most TCR beta V segments appeared in productive rearrangements about 87% or about 30% of the time, broadly matching IMGT annotations. In a later analysis, the rate of TCR association differed among HLA loci, with DRB1 alleles having the most associated TCRs and HLA-C alleles having the fewest. According to a later analysis, most CMV-associated TCR beta chains appeared to be HLA-restricted, and the HLA associations seemed to be driven largely by CMV exposure. A few of the identified cytomegalovirus-associated TCR beta chains were confirmed in vitro to be specific for cytomegalovirus antigens.

Libraries were constructed by the immunoSEQ multiplex PCR assay. For the multiplex PCR, a mixture combining 60 forward primers for TCR Vbeta segments and 13 reverse primers for TCR Jbeta segments was used. A multiplex PCR assay on genomic DNA amplified the CDR3 region of rearranged TCR beta genes. The Illumina HiSeq System was used to sequence the amplified TCR beta libraries as 87-base-pair reads. The source study handled its data this way. Across the 500 to 750 repertoires, a later analysis counted tens of millions of unique TCR beta chains, about 10 million of which were shared by at least two donors. To remove PCR and sequencing errors, raw reads were error-corrected and collapsed into unique sequences using a nearest-neighbor algorithm that merged closely related sequences. Alignment of CDR3 sequences to IMGT reference sequences was used to assign V, D and J gene segments. For a sequence to be retained, a match of at least six nucleotides was required to both a V gene segment and a J gene segment. A rearrangement was called productive if the CDR3 had no stop codons and remained in frame with V and J, and every other rearrangement was called non-productive. Following IMGT convention, CDR3 was defined as the stretch from the second conserved V-encoded cysteine up to the conserved J-encoded phenylalanine. Sequences without an unambiguous match to a single V gene segment were excluded from the earlier analysis of approximately 560 of the donors. An earlier analysis of about 600 of the donors called V segments functional above 56.7% productive rearrangements and segregating when the between-donor standard deviation exceeded 5%. A statistical classification framework was developed to diagnose cytomegalovirus status using the catalog of TCR beta chain sequences. In a later analysis, TCR nucleotide sequences were compared against IMGT/GENE-DB human TR gene sequences so that V and J genes could be assigned. A later analysis assigned CDR3 sequences and most-parsimonious VDJ recombination scenarios with the TCRdist pipeline. A later analysis defined each TCR beta chain by its CDR3 amino acid sequence plus V-gene family, and excluded reads lacking a unique V-gene family. To address suspected cross-contamination and a sequencing artifact, a later analysis removed approximately 600 highly shared, low-generation-probability nucleotide sequences. A later analysis calculated a clonal expansion index for each public chain from normalized within-repertoire ranks of inferred template counts. In a later analysis, generation probabilities were computed with a VDJ recombination model fitted to out-of-frame rearrangements, and the resulting probabilities were checked against IGoR. Hypergeometric tests were used in a later analysis to score TCR-TCR, TCR-HLA and TCR-CMV co-occurrence, with a repertoire-size bias correction applied to the TCR pairs. To estimate false discovery rates, a later analysis permuted the HLA or CMV assignments 20 times. In a later analysis, co-occurring TCRs were grouped using DBSCAN, with TCRdist sequence similarity added in when clustering inside HLA-allele-positive subsets. For co-occurrence clustering, repertoires with fewer than 30,000 or more than 120,000 public chains were excluded, along with five repertoires with anomalous nucleotide sharing. Drawn from immuneACCESS, this table holds only the in-frame rearrangements with V and J called that TCRdb kept. Clones are partly lost; checked studies trace under half to an unresolved V gene and leave the rest unexplained. V and J calls and clone size follow that table, whereas D and trimming were derived from the DNA. For this sample, the table gives some 120,000 clones. Roughly 1% of the sample comes from the top ten.

The receptor was derived from a man younger than 35 in good health and CMV-seronegative. The material sequenced was PBMCs. The sequence links TRBV11-3 to TRBJ2-1, and TRBD1 aligns with 11 junction nucleotides. The CDR3 has the sequence CASSRDRGRSEQFF. The DNA sequence reads TGTGCCAGCAGCAGGGACAGGGGGAGGAGTGAGCAGTTCTTC.